This passage covers 31 T cell receptor beta chains from one sample sequenced in a study of cytomegalovirus exposure and HLA in healthy donors. The PCR had 60 Vbeta and 13 Jbeta primers. The repertoire was sequenced with immunoSEQ multiplex PCR; TCRdb's copy has only in-frame clones and lacks some. The table records 150,000 to 200,000 clones, 84% of them present only once. Sequencing used PBMCs. Receptor source: a boy aged 5-17 years in good health and CMV-seronegative.

The chain employs TRBV6-5 and TRBJ2-7; the match to TRBD1 covers 12 bases. CDR1 and CDR2 (germline): MNHEY, SVGAGI. Germline trimming cut 1 base from V and 6 bases from J; bases unmatched to any gene: 7. The CDR3 loop spans 16 amino acids. For the CDR3, the DNA is TGTGCCAGCAGTTACTTGGCCGGGACAGGGGGCGGCGAGCAGTACTTC. This gives the protein CASSYLAGTGGGEQYF.

The V call is TRBV6-1, the J call TRBJ1-1; D remains unclear. V was cut by 2 bases and J by 2 bases, with 12 bases left in between. Germline V lookup: CDR1 MNHNS, CDR2 SASEGT. CDR3 size: 15 residues. The CDR3, as DNA: TGTGCCAGCAGTGAACGAAGACAACCCAACACTGAAGCTTTCTTT. Amino acids: CASSERRQPNTEAFF.

Here the CDR3 reads CASSAGGMAQETQYF. The CDR3 bases are TGTGCCAGCAGCGCAGGGGGTATGGCCCAAGAGACCCAGTACTTC. This chain connects TRBV9 to TRBJ2-5, with 7 bases lining up with TRBD1. The CDR3 contains 15 residues. Per germline, CDR1 SGDLS and CDR2 YYNGEE. Trimming cost V 3 bases and J 1 base; bases outside gene matches: 6.

This clone was detected once. In DNA, the CDR3 is TGTGCCAGCATCCCGGGACAGACCTCTGGAAACACCATATATTTT. Translation: CASIPGQTSGNTIYF. The rearrangement uses TRBV28 and TRBJ1-3, with 7 bases that match TRBD1. Per the germline V gene, CDR1 is MDHEN and CDR2 is SYDVKM. J lost 0 bases, V lost 7 bases, and 6 bases had no gene match. The CDR3 runs 15 residues.

The rearrangement joins TRBV11-2 to TRBJ2-1, with D unclear. Trimming pared 1 base from V and 6 bases from J, leaving 16 bases between. Germline CDR1 is SGHAT and CDR2 is FQNNGV. The CDR3 is 16 residues long. The CDR3 DNA reads TGTGCCAGCAGCTTAGGGTTTTCCGAGTACTCCAATGAGCAGTTCTTC. Amino acid sequence: CASSLGFSEYSNEQFF.

The V and J genes are TRBV20-1 and TRBJ1-5; unclear D gene. The CDR3 totals 11 residues. The ends were cut back, 6 bases at V and 2 bases at J, with 5 bases in the middle. The germline gives CDR1 DFQATT, CDR2 SNEGSKA (reference sequence). In DNA form, the CDR3 reads TGCAGTGCCAGCGGCAATCAGCCCCAGCATTTT. The encoded protein is CSASGNQPQHF.

As DNA, the CDR3 is TGCGCCAGCAGCTTGGAACTAGCGGAAGAGCAGTACTTC. Translated, it gives CASSLELAEEQYF. This sequence joins TRBV5-1 and TRBJ2-7, with 8 bases that match TRBD2. Germline CDR1 SGHRS, CDR2 YFSETQ. The CDR3 extends over 13 amino acids. Trimming cost V 0 bases and J 7 bases; bases outside gene matches: 3.

The chain couples TRBV7-3 to TRBJ1-1; D gene ambiguous. This CDR3 has 15 residues. V lost 3 bases and J lost 3, with 14 bases in between. The V gene's germline CDR1 is SGHTA and CDR2 FQGTGA. The CDR3 DNA reads TGTGCCAGCAGCTTGTATCCCCGAGGAGACACTGAAGCTTTCTTT. Translating it yields CASSLYPRGDTEAFF.

The chain joins TRBV27 to TRBJ2-7; 9 nucleotides match TRBD1. Trimming took 5 bases from V and 4 from J; bases not matched to a gene: 15. This CDR3 contains 17 residues. The germline V gene encodes CDR1 MNHEY and CDR2 SMNVEV (reference sequence). CDR3 sequence: CASSPNPGGQGWYEQYF. CDR3 bases: TGTGCCAGCAGTCCAAACCCGGGGGGACAGGGTTGGTACGAGCAGTACTTC.

In its sample, this clone was seen a few times. The chain combines TRBV2 with TRBJ1-5, with a tentative D call TRBD1 (6 bases). The germline CDR1 and CDR2 sequences are SNHLY and FYNNEI. The V end was cut by 6 bases, the J end by 5 bases, with 17 bases between. The CDR3 covers 15 residues. The CDR3 DNA is TGTGCCAGCAGCGTCAGGGGTTCGTTAGATCAGCCCCAGCATTTT. Protein product: CASSVRGSLDQPQHF.

The chain uses TRBV28 and TRBJ1-2, with unresolved D. The germline V and J ends were trimmed by 7 bases and 0 bases, with 9 bases remaining between them. Germline loops: CDR1 MDHEN, CDR2 SYDVKM. This CDR3 contains 13 residues. The CDR3 nucleotides are TGTGCCAGCAAAGAGAGTCCTAACTATGGCTACACCTTC. Translating it yields CASKESPNYGYTF.

The V call is TRBV27, the J call TRBJ1-2, with unresolved D. Trimming removed 4 bases at V and 3 bases at J, with 9 bases between. This CDR3 has 13 residues. Germline V lookup: CDR1 MNHEY, CDR2 SMNVEV (reference sequence). CDR3 amino acids: CASSSRSDYGYTF. The CDR3 DNA is TGTGCCAGCAGTTCAAGAAGCGACTATGGCTACACCTTC.

V is TRBV2 and J is TRBJ1-5, with D perhaps TRBD1 (6 bases). CDR3 length: 14 amino acids. The V end was cut by 8 bases, the J end by 0 bases, with 11 bases between. The V gene's germline CDR1 is SNHLY and CDR2 FYNNEI. DNA of the CDR3: TGTGCCAGCCGGACAGCTCATAGCAATCAGCCCCAGCATTTT. Protein: CASRTAHSNQPQHF.

This clone was seen a single time. The V call is TRBV7-2, the J call TRBJ2-1; D call uncertain. Germline CDR1 SGHTA, CDR2 FQGNSA. Trimming took off 1 base at V and 8 bases at J, with 12 bases between the two ends. The CDR3 has 14 amino acids. CDR3 nucleotides: TGTGCCAGCAGCTTAGACTCACCTAGGCATGAGCAGTTCTTC. This codes for CASSLDSPRHEQFF. The full variable domain, completed using reference TRBV7-2 and TRBJ2-1, is GAGVSQSPSNKVTEKGKDVELRCDPISGHTALYWYRQSLGQGLEFLIYFQGNSAPDKSGLPSDRFSAERTGGSVSTLTIQRTQQEDSAVYLCASSLDSPRHEQFFGPGTRLTVL.

In its sample, this clone was seen a few times. The J gene is TRBJ2-7, the V gene TRBV6-1; D gene unclear. Germline CDR1 and CDR2: MNHNS and SASEGT. The CDR3 spans 15 residues. Deletions cut 1 base from V and 0 bases from J, with 10 bases between. The CDR3 DNA follows: TGTGCCAGCAGTGAAGTGGGCGAGAGCTCCTACGAGCAGTACTTC. Translation: CASSEVGESSYEQYF.

The V and J genes are TRBV21-1 and TRBJ1-1. TRBV21-1 is an annotated pseudogene. The CDR3 runs to 15 residues. Here the CDR3 reads CASSKFESRSTEAFF. The CDR3, as DNA: TGTGCCAGCAGCAAATTCGAGTCTCGGAGCACTGAAGCTTTCTTT.

The chain uses TRBV12-5 and TRBJ2-2; D not resolved. CDR1 and CDR2 from the germline V gene are LGHNT and FRNRAP. The CDR3 contains 13 residues. With 6 bases removed from V and 5 bases from J, the gap between germline ends came to 10 bases. CDR3 DNA: TGTGCTAGTGGCCTATTAGTGACCGGGGAGCTGTTTTTT. Its translation: CASGLLVTGELFF.

In its sample, this clone was seen a few times. The chain uses TRBV6-1 and TRBJ2-1; 10 positions agree with TRBD1. The CDR3 consists of 15 residues. Germline CDR1 reads MNHNS; CDR2 reads SASEGT. J gave up 2 bases and V 7 bases, and 5 bases lay outside the gene matches. This CDR3 is CASTRGTGAYNEQFF. CDR3 in DNA: TGTGCCAGCACTCGCGGGACAGGGGCCTACAATGAGCAGTTCTTC.

V and J are TRBV6-6 and TRBJ1-2; 8 nucleotides align to TRBD1. V lost 3 bases and J lost 6; bases outside the gene matches: 9. The germline V gene has CDR1 MNHNY and CDR2 SVGAGI (reference sequence). The CDR3 extends over 15 amino acids. CDR3 nucleotides: TGTGCCAGCAGTTATTCATCCACAGGGGGAGATGGCTACACCTTC. Translating gives CASSYSSTGGDGYTF.

The V and J genes are TRBV6-4 and TRBJ1-2; possible D gene TRBD1, 5 bases. V lost 2 bases to trimming and J lost 8 bases, with 24 bases between them. This CDR3 contains 17 residues. Germline V gives CDR1 MRHNA, CDR2 SNTAGT. Here the CDR3 DNA reads TGTGCCAGCAGTGACACCAACTTAACCCCGGGGGTAAAGGGCTACACCTTC. It specifies CASSDTNLTPGVKGYTF.

This chain uses TRBV29-1 with TRBJ2-2; 7 nucleotides line up with TRBD2. Germline V lookup: CDR1 SQVTM, CDR2 ANQGSEA. The junction had 8 bases not matched to a gene; V was cut back by 3 bases and J by 1 base. The CDR3 is 16 amino acids. This CDR3 is CSVEGRGEGNTGELFF. As DNA, the CDR3 is TGCAGCGTTGAGGGGCGAGGGGAGGGGAACACCGGGGAGCTGTTTTTT.

The chain combines TRBV9 with TRBJ2-3; 10 nucleotides line up with TRBD2. The CDR3 length is 18 residues. The J segment lost 3 bases and the V segment lost 0 bases, leaving 10 bases of the junction unmatched. Per the germline V gene, CDR1 is SGDLS and CDR2 is YYNGEE. CDR3: CASSVGKSGGVKTDTQYF. In DNA form, the CDR3 reads TGTGCCAGCAGCGTAGGGAAGAGCGGGGGGGTGAAAACAGATACGCAGTATTTT. The whole variable domain, filled in from reference TRBV9 and TRBJ2-3, reads DSGVTQTPKHLITATGQRVTLRCSPRSGDLSVYWYQQSLDQGLQFLIQYYNGEERAKGNILERFSAQQFPDLHSELNLSSLELGDSALYFCASSVGKSGGVKTDTQYFGPGTRLTVL.

The chain carries TRBV10-3 and TRBJ1-3, with 11 positions matching TRBD1. Germline CDR1 ENHRY, CDR2 SYGVKD. J lost 0 bases, V lost 8 bases, and 3 bases had no gene match. The length of the CDR3 is 15 residues. As DNA, the CDR3 is TGTGCCATCGCGGGACAGGGGGGCTCTGGAAACACCATATATTTT. Translating it yields CAIAGQGGSGNTIYF.

V usage is TRBV14 and J usage is TRBJ1-1; 7 bases map to TRBD1. V dropped 1 base and J dropped 1; count of bases not matched to a gene: 6. Germline V gene lookup returns CDR1 SGHDN and CDR2 FVKESK. The CDR3 totals 16 residues. The CDR3, as DNA: TGTGCCAGCAGCCAAGGGGGAAGGGGGCGGAACACTGAAGCTTTCTTT. This translates into CASSQGGRGRNTEAFF.

The rearrangement joins TRBV30 to TRBJ2-5, with TRBD2 matching 8 bases. The CDR3 contains 15 residues. Losses at the gene ends were 0 bases for V and 5 bases for J; bases not matched to a gene: 8. Germline CDR1 reads GTSNPN; CDR2 reads SVGIG (reference sequence). The CDR3 DNA reads TGTGCCTGGAGTGTATTAGCGGGGCTTTCGGAGACCCAGTACTTC. It translates to CAWSVLAGLSETQYF.

This clone has a single count. This chain connects TRBV6-1 to TRBJ2-7; TRBD2 agrees at 7 bases. Trimming took 4 bases from V and 0 from J; bases not matched to a gene: 9. The CDR3 has 16 amino acids. Germline lookup yields CDR1 MNHNS and CDR2 SASEGT. The CDR3 nucleotides are TGTGCCAGCAGTGGGGGACCGGGACTAACCTCCTACGAGCAGTACTTC. This codes for CASSGGPGLTSYEQYF.

The chain is built from TRBV5-1 and TRBJ1-2; D is unresolved. CDR3 length equals 14 residues. Germline V lookup: CDR1 SGHRS, CDR2 YFSETQ. Trimming took off 0 bases at V and 2 bases at J, with 8 bases between the two ends. The CDR3 DNA follows: TGCGCCAGCAGCTTGGACAGTACGAACTATGGCTACACCTTC. Translating it yields CASSLDSTNYGYTF.

The rearrangement links TRBV30 to TRBJ1-5; D is perhaps TRBD1 (5 bases). Trimming stripped 4 bases from V and 6 bases from J, with 16 bases between. The CDR3 length is 14 residues. CDR1 is GTSNPN and CDR2 is SVGIG in the germline V gene (reference sequence). The CDR3 is CAWNLGGGIQPQHF. CDR3 in DNA: TGTGCCTGGAATCTTGGGGGGGGAATTCAGCCCCAGCATTTT.

The V and J genes are TRBV5-4 and TRBJ2-1, with TRBD2 matching over 8 bases. The CDR3 is 13 residues long. Germline loops: CDR1 SGHNT, CDR2 YYREEE (reference sequence). Trimming cost V 4 bases and J 7 bases; bases outside gene matches: 4. CDR3 loop: CASSVGTRNEQFF. DNA of the CDR3: TGTGCCAGCAGCGTTGGGACTAGGAATGAGCAGTTCTTC.

The genes are TRBV28 and TRBJ2-7; TRBD2 agrees at 8 bases. Germline CDR1 reads MDHEN; CDR2 reads SYDVKM. V shed 5 bases, J shed 2 bases, and the junction held 2 bases outside the gene matches. This CDR3 is 13 amino acids long. The CDR3 is CASSPGGAYEQYF. The CDR3 DNA sequence: TGTGCCAGCAGTCCCGGGGGGGCCTACGAGCAGTACTTC.

The V call is TRBV4-3, the J call TRBJ1-1; D is perhaps TRBD1 (6 bases). Trimming cost V 0 bases and J 4 bases, with 12 bases left between them. The CDR3 is 15 amino acids. Germline V gene lookup returns CDR1 LGHNA and CDR2 YSLEER. The chain's CDR3 is CASSQEGRGATEAFF. In DNA, the CDR3 is TGCGCCAGCAGCCAAGAAGGCAGGGGCGCCACTGAAGCTTTCTTT.